This TCR beta chain appears in the sequencing data of a study of T-cell memory formation after mild COVID-19. Study background: The TCR clusters were mostly specific to one donor. General study results and limits: What remained unconfirmed was the SARS-CoV-2 specificity of second-wave clones peaking on day 37. Pre-infection memory already had some responding clones, implying cross-reactive memory joined. Contracting clones from day 15 to 85 had balanced CD4/CD8; later expanders favoured CD4+.

TCRdb redid the calling of the 5' RACE reads with MiXCR, one entry per CDR3 protein. The data contain about half a million distinct CDR3 sequences, over 15% of them singletons. Worth noting for this clonotype: Antigen specificity is unknown.

This TCR was recovered from an adult woman who had mild COVID-19 (a few samples of this study predate the infection). Cell type and time point are not known. The sample comprised PBMCs or a T cell subset sorted from them (not recorded which).

The CDR3, as DNA: TGTGCCAGCAGCCCAACTACAGGGGGCGGCAATCAGCCCCAGCATTTT. Its translation is CASSPTTGGGNQPQHF. V gene TRBV6-5 combines with J gene TRBJ1-5; 9 bases are a match to TRBD1. Per the germline V gene, CDR1 is MNHEY and CDR2 is SVGAGI. With V trimmed by 6 bases and J by 2 bases, 8 bases remained unmatched. The CDR3 covers 16 residues.